The T cell receptor beta chain under discussion was sequenced for a study of beta chain features in type 1 diabetes. Study details: Patients were similar to healthy donors in age and gender (as well as in cell yields).

Expressed TCRB transcripts were sequenced after all isolated RNA was converted to cDNA. Data came from immunoSEQ multiplex PCR; TCRdb stores just in-frame clones and leaves some out. This table has almost 350,000 clones, about a tenth appearing once. The CDR3 loop spans 12 amino acids. V lost 4 bases and J 6 bases, leaving 10 bases between the germline ends. CDR1 SGHDT and CDR2 YYEEEE come from the germline V gene. Over 95% purity was reached by all sorted populations. In this sample, this clone turned up a few times. Antigen specificity is unknown. Study results and limitations: A moderate, significant TCRB CDR3 shortening appeared in type 1 diabetes across four CD4+ subsets. For patients, the naive, central memory and Treg TCRB repertoires appeared more alike than for healthy donors. Junctions at VDJ sites from type 1 diabetes patients had fewer insertions and more deletions.

Sequenced material: central memory CD4+ T cells from blood. The rearrangement uses TRBV5-6 and TRBJ1-2; D possibly corresponds to TRBD1 (5 bases). The source of this sequence is a man under 40 with type 1 diabetes. The CDR3 reads CASSPSGDGYTF. In DNA, the CDR3 is TGTGCCAGCAGCCCCTCGGGGGATGGCTACACCTTC.